These T cell receptor beta chains were read from a single sample in a study of post-analysis software for immune sequencing data. TCRdb redid the calling of the PCR reads with MiXCR, one entry per CDR3 protein. The sample holds about 540,000 distinct CDR3 sequences; around 34% are singletons and the top ten take approximately 6%. Input material: blood. Source of these receptors: a girl aged 2-17 years with multiple sclerosis. CDR3s include the opening cysteine and the closing phenylalanine or tryptophan. The D gene is left open where the match is weak. Not every row has a clone size; where given, it reads once, few, many or a size class.

J | D | V | size | DNA | CDR3
TRBJ2-7 | TRBD1 | TRBV5-1 | few | TGCGCCAGCAGCTGGGGACAGGGAGGCCCCTACGAGCAGTACTTC | CASSWGQGGPYEQYF
TRBJ1-1 | . | TRBV20-1 | many | TGCAGTGCTAGAGTGGACACAAACACTGAAGCTTTCTTT | CSARVDTNTEAFF
TRBJ2-7 | TRBD2 | TRBV5-1 | . | TGCGCCGGCAGCTCCCAGACTAGCGGGGGTTCCTACGAGCAGTACTTC | CAGSSQTSGGSYEQYF
TRBJ2-4 | TRBD1 | TRBV28 | few | TGTGCCAGCACCACCCTTAGAGGGGGGACAGGGACGTACTTC | CASTTLRGGTGTYF
TRBJ2-2 | TRBD1 | TRBV11-2 | . | TGTGCCAGCAGGAGGACAGGGGGCCTCACCGGGGAGCTGTTTTTT | CASRRTGGLTGELFF
TRBJ1-2 | TRBD1 | TRBV28 | few | TGTGCCAGCAGTTTACTCCAACAGGGGAATGGCTACACCTTC | CASSLLQQGNGYTF
TRBJ2-7 | TRBD2 | TRBV20-1 | . | TGCAGTGCTGGGATTAGCGGGGCCTACGAGCAGTACTTC | CSAGISGAYEQYF
TRBJ1-2 | . | TRBV15 | few | TGTGCCACCAGCAGATTAAAAGCTGACAACTATGGCTACACCTTC | CATSRLKADNYGYTF
TRBJ2-6 | . | TRBV12-3/TRBV12-4 | . | TGTGCCAGCAGTTTAAACAGCCCTGGGGCCAACGTCCTGACTTTC | CASSLNSPGANVLTF
TRBJ2-5 | . | TRBV3-1 | few | TGTGCCAGCAGCCAAGATGACCCAAGTCCCGAGACCCAGTACTTC | CASSQDDPSPETQYF
TRBJ2-3 | TRBD2 | TRBV5-1 | . | TGCGCCAGCAGCTCTGGTACTACCCCGGGAGGCGCAGATACGCAGTATTTT | CASSSGTTPGGADTQYF
TRBJ2-7 | . | TRBV29-1 | many | TGCAGCGTTGTAAACTCTCCACCCTACGAGCAGTACTTC | CSVVNSPPYEQYF
TRBJ2-5 | . | TRBV7-2 | . | TGTGCCAACAGCCCCCCCAGCCAAGAGACCCAGTACTTC | CANSPPSQETQYF
TRBJ2-3 | TRBD1 | TRBV4-1 | once | TGCGCCGGCAGCCCTTTAGGACAGGGAAGCACAGATACGCAGTATTTT | CAGSPLGQGSTDTQYF
TRBJ1-5 | . | TRBV20-1 | . | TGCAGTGCTAGGAGCGGTTTTACACCAGAGGGTCAGCCCCAGCATTTT | CSARSGFTPEGQPQHF
TRBJ1-6 | . | TRBV12-3/TRBV12-4 | . | TGTGCCAGCGGACAGATTAATTCACCCCTCCACTTT | CASGQINSPLHF
TRBJ1-6 | . | TRBV11-2 | . | TGTGCCAGCAGCTCACTGAGGACATCTCAGGGCTCGTATTCACCCCTCCACTTT | CASSSLRTSQGSYSPLHF
TRBJ1-1 | . | TRBV5-1 | many | TGCGCCAGCAGCTACGGACAGTCTGAAGCTTTCTTT | CASSYGQSEAFF